This T cell receptor beta chain is from a study of blood T cell repertoires in COVID-19. Overall study: T cells, B-cell-depleted T cells, or PBMCs supplied cDNA or gDNA.

The junction had 4 bases not matched to a gene; V was cut back by 7 bases and J by 1 base. The CDR3 extends over 13 amino acids. CDR1 SGHDT and CDR2 YYEEEE come from the germline V gene. Followed over time, Seattle patients had been enrolled while infection was active. In the original workflow: It was from reference gene primer amplification that nucleated cell counts were estimated. TCRdb's copy holds only in-frame clones and misses some; the assay was immunoSEQ multiplex PCR. That table furnishes V, J and clone size, whereas the DNA furnished D and trimming. The sample lists under 250,000 clones, approximately 85% seen once, with 2.4% in the top ten.

Sequencing was done on a sample of peripheral blood. The rearrangement links TRBV5-6 to TRBJ1-1; 7 bases are a match to TRBD1. The sequence derives from a woman aged 70 to 79 with COVID-19, enrolled during active disease. The CDR3 loop is CASVGTANTEAFF. The CDR3 DNA is TGTGCCAGCGTCGGGACAGCGAACACTGAAGCTTTCTTT.